The 12 T cell receptor beta chains below were found in one sample sequenced in a study of PD-L1 blockade in urothelial cancer. Sample time point: pretreatment peripheral blood. TCRdb's table, derived via immunoSEQ multiplex PCR, lists solely in-frame clones and lacks some. Of more than 55,000 clones in the sample, about 81% were seen once. Material: PBMCs, obtained around atezolizumab (anti-PD-L1) treatment. The receptors shown here come from a man aged 65 to 79 with urothelial cancer.

This clone was counted only a few times. This chain links TRBV5-6 with TRBJ2-1; D unresolved. Deletions cut 1 base from V and 0 bases from J, with 11 bases between. This CDR3 is built from 16 residues. CDR1 is SGHDT and CDR2 is YYEEEE in the germline V gene. The CDR3 loop is CASSLKVSSSYNEQFF. The CDR3 nucleotides read TGTGCCAGCAGCTTGAAAGTTTCCAGCTCCTACAATGAGCAGTTCTTC. The full variable domain, with the rest looked up from reference TRBV5-6 and TRBJ2-1, is DAGVTQSPTHLIKTRGQQVTLRCSPKSGHDTVSWYQQALGQGPQFIFQYYEEEERQRGNFPDRFSGHQFPNYSSELNVNALLLGDSALYLCASSLKVSSSYNEQFFGPGTRLTVL.

The chain has TRBV7-9 and TRBJ1-1; 7 bases agree with TRBD1. The trim removed 6 bases at V and 2 bases at J, leaving 6 bases unmatched. The CDR3 covers 14 residues. Germline CDR1 SEHNR, CDR2 FQNEAQ (reference sequence). CDR3 DNA sequence: TGTGCCAGCAGGCCGGGACAGCAAAACACTGAAGCTTTCTTT. Residues: CASRPGQQNTEAFF.

This chain connects TRBV28 to TRBJ1-1; D is undetermined. Trimming took 7 bases from V and 3 from J, leaving 12 bases between them. This CDR3 spans 13 amino acids. Germline V gene sequence: CDR1 MDHEN, CDR2 SYDVKM. CDR3 nucleotide sequence: TGTGCCAGCATCTTGCGAGGGTACACTGAAGCTTTCTTT. Protein sequence: CASILRGYTEAFF.

The genes are TRBV30 and TRBJ2-5, with a possible D match to TRBD2 (6 bases). Trimming removed 2 bases at V and 0 bases at J, with 7 bases between. CDR3 length equals 13 residues. Germline loops: CDR1 GTSNPN, CDR2 SVGIG (reference sequence). The CDR3 nucleotides are TGTGCCTGGAGTACTAGCAACCAAGAGACCCAGTACTTC. Translating gives CAWSTSNQETQYF.

The chain has TRBV7-3 and TRBJ1-2, with a possible D match to TRBD1 (5 bases). Per the germline V gene, CDR1 is SGHTA and CDR2 is FQGTGA. V was cut by 2 bases and J by 4 bases, with 8 bases left in between. CDR3 length equals 13 residues. DNA of the CDR3: TGTGCCAGCAGCTTAGGGGCTTTCTATGGCTACACCTTC. Its translation is CASSLGAFYGYTF.

The V call is TRBV5-1, the J call TRBJ1-1; possibly TRBD1 for D (6 bases). The germline CDR1 and CDR2 sequences are SGHRS and YFSETQ. The CDR3 extends over 13 amino acids. Trimming stripped 3 bases from V and 5 bases from J, with 11 bases between. The CDR3 region is CASSYNRETEAFF. For the CDR3, the DNA is TGCGCCAGCAGCTACAACAGGGAAACTGAAGCTTTCTTT. The full variable domain, rest sourced from reference TRBV5-1 and TRBJ1-1, is KAGVTQTPRYLIKTRGQQVTLSCSPISGHRSVSWYQQTPGQGLQFLFEYFSETQRNKGNFPGRFSGRQFSNSRSEMNVSTLELGDSALYLCASSYNRETEAFFGQGTRLTVV.

The V gene is TRBV6-5, the J gene TRBJ2-2, with D perhaps TRBD1 (5 bases). The length of the CDR3 is 16 residues. Trimming cost V 1 base and J 2 bases, with 11 bases left between them. Germline values: CDR1 MNHEY, CDR2 SVGAGI. CDR3 coding DNA: TGTGCCAGCAGTTACTTCGAGACAGCAAACACCGGGGAGCTGTTTTTT. Translated: CASSYFETANTGELFF.

The chain employs TRBV7-9 and TRBJ1-1; D is possibly TRBD1 (6 bases). CDR1 SEHNR and CDR2 FQNEAQ come from the germline V gene (reference sequence). This CDR3 has 13 residues. V was pared by 7 bases and J by 7 bases, with 16 bases between. The CDR3 DNA is TGTGCCAGCATCCTTGGGGGGGCGGGTGAAGCTTTCTTT. Its translation: CASILGGAGEAFF.

The V and J genes are TRBV9 and TRBJ2-7, with a weak D call TRBD2 (5 bases). This CDR3 comprises 16 residues. The germline V gene encodes CDR1 SGDLS and CDR2 YYNGEE. V was clipped by 5 bases and J by 3 bases, with 21 bases between them. CDR3 protein: CASRGDGGLAFYEQYF. The CDR3 nucleotides read TGTGCCAGCAGGGGTGATGGAGGACTGGCGTTCTACGAGCAGTACTTC.

The chain joins TRBV18 to TRBJ1-1; D might be TRBD1 (5 bases). This CDR3 has 17 residues. From germline, CDR1 is KGHSH and CDR2 LQKENI. Trimming removed 2 bases at V and 0 bases at J, with 16 bases between. CDR3 in amino acids: CASSPNRQGLMNTEAFF. The CDR3 region has the DNA TGTGCCAGCTCACCAAATAGGCAGGGACTCATGAACACTGAAGCTTTCTTT.

The chain employs TRBV19 and TRBJ2-2, with D possibly being TRBD1 (6 bases). The CDR3 extends over 15 amino acids. From germline, CDR1 is LNHDA and CDR2 SQIVND (reference sequence). Trimming removed 4 bases from V and 5 bases from J, with 14 bases in between. The CDR3, as DNA: TGTGCCAGTAGTACTTGGGGGCCGGGGACCGGGGAGCTGTTTTTT. This encodes CASSTWGPGTGELFF.

The chain carries TRBV4-3 and TRBJ2-7; 10 bases align to TRBD2. CDR1 is LGHNA and CDR2 is YSLEER in the germline V gene. J gave up 5 bases and V 0 bases, and 1 base lay outside the gene matches. This CDR3 comprises 14 residues. The CDR3 nucleotides are TGCGCCAGCAGCCAAGAAGCGGGAGGGCACGAGCAGTACTTC. Amino acid sequence: CASSQEAGGHEQYF.